This TCR beta chain originates from a study of T cells in Graves' hyperthyroidism and ophthalmopathy. V was clipped by 4 bases and J by 3 bases, with 18 bases between them. The CDR3 is 15 amino acids. Germline CDR1 DFQATT, CDR2 SNEGSKA (reference sequence). Amplification targeted TCR beta CDR3 regions from RNA transcripts. Carried out on the TCR CDR3, a first-round RT-PCR used the HTBI primer set. Via MiXCR, TCRdb re-called the multiplex PCR reads, giving one row per CDR3 protein. The table includes under 400,000 distinct CDR3 sequences, about 13% detected once. Input material: blood. The rearrangement uses TRBV20-1 and TRBJ2-5, with D tentatively TRBD2 (6 bases). This clonotype was obtained from a young woman with Graves' hyperthyroidism. CDR3 sequence (DNA): TGCAGTGCTACTGGGGGGACTCTGCTAAAAGAGACCCAGTACTTC. Protein sequence: CSATGGTLLKETQYF.